This T cell receptor beta chain was documented in a study of blood T cell repertoires in COVID-19. This clone was counted a few times. Sequenced by immunoSEQ multiplex PCR; TCRdb stores in-frame clones only, minus some. The profile shows roughly 90,000 clones, 75% to 90% of them singletons. The sequencing input was peripheral blood. The receptor's source is a woman aged 80 or over with active or convalescent COVID-19.

The CDR3 region has the DNA TGTGCCAGCAGCTTAGTAGGGGATTCACCCCTCCACTTT. This gives the protein CASSLVGDSPLHF. V and J are TRBV7-9 and TRBJ1-6, with D possibly being TRBD1 (5 bases). CDR3 length equals 13 residues. CDR1 is SEHNR, CDR2 FQNEAQ, per germline (reference sequence). Between the trimmed V and J ends, which lost 1 base and 8 bases, there was a span of 6 bases.